The sequence of this T cell receptor (beta chain) was determined in a study of shared clonotypes between healthy human individuals. Study-level points and caveats: Generation probabilities of non-shared clonotypes were lower (relative to those shared by all four donors).

Details on this clone: Its antigen is currently unknown.

Here immunoSEQ multiplex PCR was the method, and the copy in TCRdb shows in-frame clones only, minus some. The table has around 2,000,000 clones, roughly 95% seen once. Donors were healthy HIV-negative adults without recently reported acute infections or vaccinations. There are 14 residues in the CDR3. Germline assignment: CDR1 LNHNV and CDR2 YYDKDF (reference sequence). V was pared by 8 bases and J by 0 bases, with 11 bases between. This receptor was taken from a man aged 18 to 30 in good health. The gene calls are TRBV15 and TRBJ1-3; no clear D gene. The specimen was naive CD4+ T cells sorted from blood. Noted subset: CD45RA+ positively selected. The CDR3: CATFRAGSGNTIYF. The CDR3 DNA is TGTGCCACCTTCCGGGCTGGCTCTGGAAACACCATATATTTT.